One sample yielded the 8 T cell receptor beta chains listed below, sequenced in a study of T cell changes during pregnancy in multiple sclerosis. The data were produced by immunoSEQ multiplex PCR, yet TCRdb's version contains in-frame clones alone and is incomplete. This sample yields tens of thousands of clones, of which 75% to 90% are seen a single time; approximately 3.5% belongs to the top ten. This specimen was CD4+ T cells from peripheral blood mononuclear cells, taken in the first trimester of pregnancy. The receptors were gathered from a female donor in good health, enrolled as a control in a pregnancy study.

The V gene is TRBV6-5, the J gene TRBJ1-5, with a tentative D call TRBD1 (6 bases). CDR1 and CDR2 (germline): MNHEY, SVGAGI. The CDR3 consists of 14 residues. V was clipped by 5 bases and J by 7 bases, with 15 bases between them. The CDR3 reads CASSVDRKIQPQHF. In nucleotides, the CDR3 is TGTGCCAGCAGTGTTGACAGGAAAATACAGCCCCAGCATTTT.

The chain uses TRBV18 and TRBJ2-1, with 8 bases matching TRBD2. This CDR3 is built from 14 residues. The germline CDR1 and CDR2 sequences are KGHSH and LQKENI. V was pared by 2 bases and J by 4 bases, with 1 base of the junction left unmatched. CDR3 sequence (DNA): TGTGCCAGCTCACCAAGCGGGGGTTACAATGAGCAGTTCTTC. Translating it yields CASSPSGGYNEQFF.

The chain couples TRBV7-2 to TRBJ2-7; TRBD1 agrees at 9 bases. V shed 5 bases, J shed 2 bases, and the junction held 10 bases outside the gene matches. CDR3 length: 16 residues. Germline-derived CDR1 and CDR2 are SGHTA and FQGNSA. Written as DNA, the CDR3 is TGTGCCAGCAGCATACTGGGACAGGGCCAACCCTACGAGCAGTACTTC. The encoded protein is CASSILGQGQPYEQYF.

This chain uses TRBV19 with TRBJ1-1, with D tentatively TRBD1 (6 bases). The CDR3 loop spans 17 amino acids. Germline lookup yields CDR1 LNHDA and CDR2 SQIVND (reference sequence). Trimming cost V 4 bases and J 0 bases, with 18 bases left between them. Written as DNA, the CDR3 is TGTGCCAGTAGTAGGTTTACATGGGGGGGGCTGAACACTGAAGCTTTCTTT. Protein product: CASSRFTWGGLNTEAFF.

This clone came up a few times. The chain is built from TRBV6-1 and TRBJ1-4, with 7 bases matching TRBD1. This CDR3 region has 15 residues. V shed 3 bases, J shed 5 bases, and the junction held 6 bases outside the gene matches. Germline CDR1 and CDR2: MNHNS and SASEGT. CDR3 region: CASSDGGQLNEKLFF. The CDR3 bases are TGTGCCAGCAGTGACGGGGGACAGCTGAATGAAAAACTGTTTTTT.

The V and J genes are TRBV11-1 and TRBJ2-5; D may be TRBD2 (6 bases). Germline V gene sequence: CDR1 SGHAT, CDR2 FQDESV (reference sequence). Trimming shortened V by 6 bases and J by 0 bases, and 17 bases separated the two germline ends. This CDR3 has 16 residues. The CDR3 nucleotides are TGTGCCAGCAGACGCGACGGAGCGGGCCACCAAGAGACCCAGTACTTC. Protein: CASRRDGAGHQETQYF.

This clone was observed once. This chain joins TRBV7-7 and TRBJ2-7; the match to TRBD2 covers 12 bases. The germline CDR1 and CDR2 sequences are SSHAT and FNYEAQ (reference sequence). Trimming cost V 5 bases and J 2 bases; bases outside gene matches: 7. CDR3 length: 16 amino acids. The CDR3 sequence: CASSPPASGGAYEQYF. In DNA, the CDR3 is TGTGCCAGCAGCCCCCCTGCTAGCGGGGGGGCCTACGAGCAGTACTTC.

The chain employs TRBV5-6 and TRBJ1-4; 7 bases line up with TRBD1. J was trimmed by 7 bases and V by 2 bases; bases with no gene match: 2. CDR1 SGHDT and CDR2 YYEEEE come from the germline V gene. The length of the CDR3 is 13 residues. This CDR3 is CASSFAGGEKLFF. For the CDR3, the DNA is TGTGCCAGCAGCTTTGCAGGGGGTGAAAAACTGTTTTTT. Supplemented by reference TRBV5-6 and TRBJ1-4, the full variable domain reads DAGVTQSPTHLIKTRGQQVTLRCSPKSGHDTVSWYQQALGQGPQFIFQYYEEEERQRGNFPDRFSGHQFPNYSSELNVNALLLGDSALYLCASSFAGGEKLFFGSGTQLSVL.